Each of the 5 T cell receptor beta chains below was sequenced from the same sample in a study of T cell repertoires in cytomegalovirus infection. MiXCR, run by TCRdb on the reads, gives a single entry per CDR3 protein. The table records around 500,000 distinct CDR3 sequences, more than 40% of them present only once. These TCRs' antigens remain unknown. The sample here was cultured PBMCs, taken from culture after CMV antigen stimulation. These receptors were taken from a human donor in good health (CMV status not recorded). Some clones in this sample may be carry-over from other donors' samples.

V is TRBV7-9 and J is TRBJ2-5, with D perhaps TRBD2 (5 bases). The germline CDR1 and CDR2 sequences are SEHNR and FQNEAQ (reference sequence). V lost 1 base to trimming and J lost 7 bases, with 13 bases between them. The CDR3 sequence is 14 residues long. CDR3 in amino acids: CASSLGVGNGTQYF. In DNA form, the CDR3 reads TGTGCCAGCAGCTTAGGGGTCGGGAATGGGACCCAGTACTTC.

This chain joins TRBV7-2 and TRBJ2-7; D unresolved. Trimming took 4 bases from V and 2 from J, leaving 12 bases between them. This CDR3 spans 14 amino acids. Germline-derived CDR1 and CDR2 are SGHTA and FQGNSA. The DNA for the CDR3 is TGTGCCAGCAGCTCTGACCTGTTCCCCTACGAGCAGTACTTC. It translates to CASSSDLFPYEQYF.

The V gene is TRBV6-5, the J gene TRBJ2-5; TRBD2 matches 9 bases. V gave up 0 bases and J gave up 1 base; unmatched junction bases: 3. Per the germline V gene, CDR1 is MNHEY and CDR2 is SVGAGI. CDR3 length: 16 residues. The CDR3 loop is CASSYSASGAQETQYF. As DNA, the CDR3 is TGTGCCAGCAGTTACTCGGCTAGCGGGGCCCAAGAGACCCAGTACTTC.

The chain joins TRBV20-1 to TRBJ2-7; tentative D call: TRBD2 (6 bases). The germline gives CDR1 DFQATT, CDR2 SNEGSKA (reference sequence). CDR3 length equals 12 residues. V was clipped by 6 bases and J by 6 bases, with 15 bases between them. The CDR3 DNA reads as TGCAGTGCGCAGCAGGGAGCGGGCGAGCAGTACTTC. It is translated as CSAQQGAGEQYF.

The gene calls are TRBV10-3 and TRBJ1-4; unclear D gene. Deletions cut 5 bases from V and 4 bases from J, with 20 bases between. The germline gives CDR1 ENHRY, CDR2 SYGVKD. CDR3 length equals 17 residues. The CDR3 here is CAISRTGPGGGNEKLFF. The CDR3 DNA is TGTGCCATCAGTAGGACGGGCCCGGGCGGTGGTAATGAAAAACTGTTTTTT.